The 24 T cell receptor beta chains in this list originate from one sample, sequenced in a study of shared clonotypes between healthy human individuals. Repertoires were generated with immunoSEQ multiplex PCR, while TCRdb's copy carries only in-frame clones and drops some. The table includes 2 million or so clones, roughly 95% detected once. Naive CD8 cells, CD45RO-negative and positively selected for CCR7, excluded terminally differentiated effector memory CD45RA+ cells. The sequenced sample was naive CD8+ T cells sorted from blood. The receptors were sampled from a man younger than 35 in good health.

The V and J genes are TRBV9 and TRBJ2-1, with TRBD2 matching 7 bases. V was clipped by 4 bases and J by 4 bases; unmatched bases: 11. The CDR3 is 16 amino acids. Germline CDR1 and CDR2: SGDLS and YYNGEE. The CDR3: CASSPTSSEGYNEQFF. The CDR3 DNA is TGTGCCAGCAGCCCGACTAGCTCGGAGGGATACAATGAGCAGTTCTTC.

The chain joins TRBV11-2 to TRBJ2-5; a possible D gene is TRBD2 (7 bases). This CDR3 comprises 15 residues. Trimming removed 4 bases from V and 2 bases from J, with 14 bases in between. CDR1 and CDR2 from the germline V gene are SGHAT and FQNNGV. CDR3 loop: CASSWGAGLQETQYF. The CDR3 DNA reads TGTGCCAGCAGCTGGGGGGCGGGACTACAAGAGACCCAGTACTTC.

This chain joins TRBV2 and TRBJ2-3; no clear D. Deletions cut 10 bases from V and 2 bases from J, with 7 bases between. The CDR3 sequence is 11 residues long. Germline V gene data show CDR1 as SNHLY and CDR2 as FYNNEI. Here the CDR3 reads CATLDTDTQYF. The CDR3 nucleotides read TGTGCCACCCTGGACACAGATACGCAGTATTTT.

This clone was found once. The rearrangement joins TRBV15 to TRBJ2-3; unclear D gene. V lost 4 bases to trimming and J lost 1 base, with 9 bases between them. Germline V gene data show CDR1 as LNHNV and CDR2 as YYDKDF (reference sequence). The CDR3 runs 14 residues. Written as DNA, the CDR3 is TGTGCCACCAGCACTGACTTACGCACAGATACGCAGTATTTT. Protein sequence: CATSTDLRTDTQYF.

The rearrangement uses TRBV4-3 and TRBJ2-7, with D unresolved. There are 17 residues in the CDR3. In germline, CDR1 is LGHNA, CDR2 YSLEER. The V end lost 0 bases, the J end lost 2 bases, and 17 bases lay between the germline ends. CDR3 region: CASSQERSYSFAYEQYF. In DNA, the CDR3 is TGCGCCAGCAGCCAAGAACGGTCCTATTCGTTCGCCTACGAGCAGTACTTC.

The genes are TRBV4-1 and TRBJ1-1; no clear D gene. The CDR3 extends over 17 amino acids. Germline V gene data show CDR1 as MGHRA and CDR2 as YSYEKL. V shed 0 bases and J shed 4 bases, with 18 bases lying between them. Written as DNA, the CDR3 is TGCGCCAGCAGCCAAGATATCACTGAGGGAATTTCCACTGAAGCTTTCTTT. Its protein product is CASSQDITEGISTEAFF.

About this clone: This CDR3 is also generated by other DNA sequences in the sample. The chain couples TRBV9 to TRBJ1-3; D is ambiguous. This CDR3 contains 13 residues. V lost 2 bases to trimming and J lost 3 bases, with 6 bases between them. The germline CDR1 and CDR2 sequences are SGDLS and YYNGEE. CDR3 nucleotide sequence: TGTGCCAGCAGCGTGGATGGTGGAAACACCATATATTTT. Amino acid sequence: CASSVDGGNTIYF.

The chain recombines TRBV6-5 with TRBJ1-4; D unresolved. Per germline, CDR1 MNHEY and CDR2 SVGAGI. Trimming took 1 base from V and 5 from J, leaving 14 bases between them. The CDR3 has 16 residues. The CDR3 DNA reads TGTGCCAGCAGTTACTTAAGTCCAGACGCCAATGAAAAACTGTTTTTT. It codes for CASSYLSPDANEKLFF.

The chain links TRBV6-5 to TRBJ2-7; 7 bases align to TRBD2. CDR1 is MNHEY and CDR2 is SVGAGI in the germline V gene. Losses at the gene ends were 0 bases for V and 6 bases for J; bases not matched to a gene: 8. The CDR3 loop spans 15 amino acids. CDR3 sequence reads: CASSYSGGRVREQYF. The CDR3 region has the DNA TGTGCCAGCAGTTACTCGGGCGGGAGAGTCCGCGAGCAGTACTTC.

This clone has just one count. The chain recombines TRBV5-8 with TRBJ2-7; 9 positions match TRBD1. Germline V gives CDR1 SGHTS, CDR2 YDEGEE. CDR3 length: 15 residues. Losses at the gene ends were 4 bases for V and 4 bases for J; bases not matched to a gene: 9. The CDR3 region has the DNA TGTGCCAGCAGCCCGGGGACAGGGCTAGGGTACGAGCAGTACTTC. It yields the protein CASSPGTGLGYEQYF.

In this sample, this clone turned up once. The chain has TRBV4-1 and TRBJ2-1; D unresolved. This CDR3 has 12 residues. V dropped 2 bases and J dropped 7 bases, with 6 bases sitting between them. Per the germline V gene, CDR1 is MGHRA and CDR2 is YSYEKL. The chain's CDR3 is CASSQPENEQFF. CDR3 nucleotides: TGCGCCAGCAGCCAACCGGAGAATGAGCAGTTCTTC.

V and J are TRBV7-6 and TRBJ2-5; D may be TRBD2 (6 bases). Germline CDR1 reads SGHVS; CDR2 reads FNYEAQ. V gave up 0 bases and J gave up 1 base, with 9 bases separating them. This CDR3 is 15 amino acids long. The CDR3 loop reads CASSLAGGGQETQYF. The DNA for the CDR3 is TGTGCCAGCAGCTTAGCGGGGGGAGGCCAAGAGACCCAGTACTTC.

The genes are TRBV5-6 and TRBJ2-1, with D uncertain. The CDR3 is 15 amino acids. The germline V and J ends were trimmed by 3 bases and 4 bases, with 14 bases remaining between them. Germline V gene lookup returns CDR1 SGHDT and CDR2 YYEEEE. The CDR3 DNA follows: TGTGCCAGCAGCTCCCTATCCGGGTCTTACAATGAGCAGTTCTTC. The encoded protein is CASSSLSGSYNEQFF.

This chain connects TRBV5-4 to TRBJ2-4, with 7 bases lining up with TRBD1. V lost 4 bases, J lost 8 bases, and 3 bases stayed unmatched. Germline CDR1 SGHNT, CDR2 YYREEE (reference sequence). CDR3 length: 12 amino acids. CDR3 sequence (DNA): TGTGCCAGCAGCGAGGGGGCTCACATTCAGTACTTC. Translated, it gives CASSEGAHIQYF.

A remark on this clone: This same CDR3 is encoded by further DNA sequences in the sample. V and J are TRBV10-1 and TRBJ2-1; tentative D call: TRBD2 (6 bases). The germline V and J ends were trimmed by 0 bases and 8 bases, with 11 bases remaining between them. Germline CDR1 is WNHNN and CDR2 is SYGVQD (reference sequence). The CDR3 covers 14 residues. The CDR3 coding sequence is TGCGCCAGCAGTGAGTCTGGCGGGACGGATGAGCAGTTCTTC. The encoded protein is CASSESGGTDEQFF.

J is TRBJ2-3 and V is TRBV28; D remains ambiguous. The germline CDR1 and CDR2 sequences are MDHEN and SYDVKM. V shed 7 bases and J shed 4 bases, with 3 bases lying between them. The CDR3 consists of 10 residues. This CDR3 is CASMADTQYF. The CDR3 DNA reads TGTGCCAGCATGGCAGATACGCAGTATTTT.

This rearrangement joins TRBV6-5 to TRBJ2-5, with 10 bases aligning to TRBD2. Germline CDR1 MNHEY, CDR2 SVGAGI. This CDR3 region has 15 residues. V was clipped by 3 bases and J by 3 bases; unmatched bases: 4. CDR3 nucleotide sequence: TGTGCCAGCAGTTATAGGACTAGCGGCAAAGAGACCCAGTACTTC. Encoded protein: CASSYRTSGKETQYF.

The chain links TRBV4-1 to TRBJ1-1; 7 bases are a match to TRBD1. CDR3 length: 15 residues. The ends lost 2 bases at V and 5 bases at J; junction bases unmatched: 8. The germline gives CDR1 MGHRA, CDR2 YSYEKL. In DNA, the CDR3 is TGCGCCAGCAGCCAACCCGCGACAGGGCGGACTGAAGCTTTCTTT. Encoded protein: CASSQPATGRTEAFF.

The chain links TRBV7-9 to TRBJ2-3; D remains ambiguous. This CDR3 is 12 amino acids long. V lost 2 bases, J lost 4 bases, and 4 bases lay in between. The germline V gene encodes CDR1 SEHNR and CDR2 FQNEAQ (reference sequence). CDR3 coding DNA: TGTGCCAGCAGCTTATCGGCAGATACGCAGTATTTT. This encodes CASSLSADTQYF. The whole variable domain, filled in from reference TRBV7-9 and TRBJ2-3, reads DTGVSQNPRHKITKRGQNVTFRCDPISEHNRLYWYRQTLGQGPEFLTYFQNEAQLEKSRLLSDRFSAERPKGSFSTLEIQRTEQGDSAMYLCASSLSADTQYFGPGTRLTVL.

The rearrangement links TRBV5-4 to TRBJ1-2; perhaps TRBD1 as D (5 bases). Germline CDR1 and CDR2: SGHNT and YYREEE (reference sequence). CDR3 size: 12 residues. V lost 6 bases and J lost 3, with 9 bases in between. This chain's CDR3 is CASTGLDYGYTF. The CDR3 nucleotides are TGTGCCAGCACAGGGTTGGACTATGGCTACACCTTC.

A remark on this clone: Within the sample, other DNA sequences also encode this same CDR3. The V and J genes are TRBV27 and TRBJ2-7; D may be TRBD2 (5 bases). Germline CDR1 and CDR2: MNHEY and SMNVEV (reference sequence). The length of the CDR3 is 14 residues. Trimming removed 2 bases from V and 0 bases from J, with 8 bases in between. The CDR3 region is CASSLTGSSYEQYF. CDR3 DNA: TGTGCCAGCAGTTTAACGGGAAGCTCCTACGAGCAGTACTTC.

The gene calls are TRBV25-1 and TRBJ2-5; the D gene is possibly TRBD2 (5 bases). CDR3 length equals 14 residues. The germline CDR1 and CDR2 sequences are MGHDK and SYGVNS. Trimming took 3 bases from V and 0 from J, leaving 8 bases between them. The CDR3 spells CASSDGSYQETQYF. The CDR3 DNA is TGTGCCAGCAGTGATGGGAGTTACCAAGAGACCCAGTACTTC.

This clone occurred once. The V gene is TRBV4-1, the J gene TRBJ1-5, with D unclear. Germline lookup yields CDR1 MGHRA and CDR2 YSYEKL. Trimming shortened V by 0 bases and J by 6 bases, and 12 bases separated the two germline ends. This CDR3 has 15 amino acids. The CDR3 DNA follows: TGCGCCAGCAGCCAAGATCGAACAGAAGGTCAGCCCCAGCATTTT. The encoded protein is CASSQDRTEGQPQHF.

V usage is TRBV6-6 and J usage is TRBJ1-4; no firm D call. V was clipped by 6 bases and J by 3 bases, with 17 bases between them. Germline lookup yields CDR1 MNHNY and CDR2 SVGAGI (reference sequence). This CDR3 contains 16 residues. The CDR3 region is CASSRPGLKSNEKLFF. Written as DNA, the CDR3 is TGTGCCAGCAGCCGCCCGGGCCTCAAATCTAATGAAAAACTGTTTTTT.